The subject of this entry is one T cell receptor (beta chain). This CDR3 has 14 amino acids. Germline assignment: CDR1 SNHLY and CDR2 FYNNEI. Trimming cost V 5 bases and J 2 bases, with 11 bases left between them. This record comes from a study of blood T cell repertoires in COVID-19. Study-wide background: Acute and convalescent COVID-19 specimens originated in the United States, Italy and Spain. Nucleic acid was either cDNA or gDNA, and it came from T cells, B-cell-depleted T cells, or PBMCs.

As processed by the authors: It was from reference gene primer amplification that nucleated cell counts were estimated. The protocol was immunoSEQ multiplex PCR, while the TCRdb copy is restricted to in-frame clones and leaves out a portion. V and J calls and clone size are copied from that table; D and trimming were computed from the DNA. The sample carries about 360,000 clones, roughly four fifths recorded once. Sequenced sample: peripheral blood. The V gene is TRBV2, the J gene TRBJ2-3; D ambiguous. The TCR originated in a human donor with acute or convalescent COVID-19. The donor label of this sample is uncertain. Written as DNA, the CDR3 is TGTGCCAGCAGTTCCCGCAGGCCCACAGATACGCAGTATTTT. It specifies CASSSRRPTDTQYF. The full variable domain, with the rest looked up from reference TRBV2 and TRBJ2-3, is EPEVTQTPSHQVTQMGQEVILRCVPISNHLYFYWYRQILGQKVEFLVSFYNNEISEKSEIFDDQFSVERPDGSNFTLKIRSTKLEDSAMYFCASSSRRPTDTQYFGPGTRLTVL.